A selection of T cell receptor beta chains follows, all from one sample in a study of blood T cell repertoires in COVID-19. Using immunoSEQ multiplex PCR, the repertoire was profiled, and TCRdb retains in-frame clones only, with some absent. The sample shows 100,000 to 150,000 clones, about 84% of them seen only once. Specimen: peripheral blood. These receptors were collected from a human donor in a cohort sampled during active COVID-19. Both conserved end residues are part of each CDR3. Each record gives: clone size, D gene, J gene, V gene, CDR3 length, CDR3 DNA, CDR3 protein. The D gene is left open where the match is weak. A row's size may be missing; if present it is once, few, many or a size class.

abundance: few
d_gene: .
j_gene: TRBJ2-7
v_gene: TRBV19
len: 16
CDR3nt: TGTGCCAGTAGTATCCTAGGTGACCGGGAAAACTACGAGCAGTACTTC
CDR3aa: CASSILGDRENYEQYF

abundance: .
d_gene: .
j_gene: TRBJ2-7
v_gene: TRBV24-1
len: 11
CDR3nt: TGTGCCACCAGTGACATGGCCGAAGAGTACTTC
CDR3aa: CATSDMAEEYF

abundance: few
d_gene: .
j_gene: TRBJ1-1
v_gene: TRBV14
len: 17
CDR3nt: TGTGCCAGCAGCCAAGCTTATTCAGGGGTCCTGAGGCCTGAAGCTTTCTTT
CDR3aa: CASSQAYSGVLRPEAFF

abundance: many
d_gene: TRBD2
j_gene: TRBJ2-1
v_gene: TRBV6-5
len: 14
CDR3nt: TGTGCCAGCCGGGGGGTTGGAACCTACAATGAGCAGTTCTTC
CDR3aa: CASRGVGTYNEQFF

abundance: .
d_gene: .
j_gene: TRBJ2-3
v_gene: TRBV3-1/TRBV3-2
len: 16
CDR3nt: TGTGCCAGCAGCCCCACCGTGCGGAGGAGCACAGATACGCAGTATTTT
CDR3aa: CASSPTVRRSTDTQYF

abundance: .
d_gene: .
j_gene: TRBJ2-7
v_gene: TRBV7-2
len: 12
CDR3nt: TGTGCCAGCAGCTTATCCGCCTACGAGCAGTACTTC
CDR3aa: CASSLSAYEQYF

abundance: .
d_gene: TRBD2
j_gene: TRBJ2-2
v_gene: TRBV5-1
len: 15
CDR3nt: TGCGCCAGCAGCGCACGGACTAGGTGGGCCGGGGAGCTGTTTTTT
CDR3aa: CASSARTRWAGELFF

abundance: once
d_gene: TRBD1
j_gene: TRBJ2-2
v_gene: TRBV9
len: 15
CDR3nt: TGTGCCAGCAGCGCGGGACAGGGGAGGCCCGGGGAGCTGTTTTTT
CDR3aa: CASSAGQGRPGELFF

abundance: few
d_gene: TRBD2
j_gene: TRBJ2-7
v_gene: TRBV3-1/TRBV3-2
len: 16
CDR3nt: TGTGCCAGCAGCCCCACCCAGCTAGCGGGACCCTACGAGCAGTACTTC
CDR3aa: CASSPTQLAGPYEQYF

abundance: .
d_gene: TRBD2
j_gene: TRBJ2-1
v_gene: TRBV6-2/TRBV6-3
len: 14
CDR3nt: TGTGCCAGCAGTTACTCCCGAGGGACTAGCGTACAGTTCTTC
CDR3aa: CASSYSRGTSVQFF

abundance: .
d_gene: .
j_gene: TRBJ2-1
v_gene: TRBV7-2
len: 15
CDR3nt: TGTGCCAGCAGCTTAGAGGTGGCGGGATCCCCTGAGCAGTTCTTC
CDR3aa: CASSLEVAGSPEQFF

abundance: .
d_gene: TRBD2
j_gene: TRBJ2-3
v_gene: TRBV11-2
len: 17
CDR3nt: TGTGCCAGCAGCTCTATGGGACTAGCGGGAGGGGTGGATACGCAGTATTTT
CDR3aa: CASSSMGLAGGVDTQYF

abundance: .
d_gene: TRBD1
j_gene: TRBJ2-2
v_gene: TRBV3-1/TRBV3-2
len: 18
CDR3nt: TGTGCCAGCAGCCAGGGATGGACAGGATCCCAAGGCGCCGGGGAGCTGTTTTTT
CDR3aa: CASSQGWTGSQGAGELFF

abundance: .
d_gene: TRBD1
j_gene: TRBJ1-1
v_gene: TRBV28
len: 17
CDR3nt: TGTGCCAGCAGCATACCGGGACAGGGGGTTATGAACACTGAAGCTTTCTTT
CDR3aa: CASSIPGQGVMNTEAFF

abundance: .
d_gene: .
j_gene: TRBJ1-1
v_gene: TRBV18
len: 13
CDR3nt: TGTGCCAGCTCCCAGGGGTCTAACACTGAAGCTTTCTTT
CDR3aa: CASSQGSNTEAFF

abundance: .
d_gene: TRBD2
j_gene: TRBJ2-7
v_gene: TRBV5-1
len: 16
CDR3nt: TGCGCCAGCAGCTGGGCCCCCCGGGAGGGCTCCTACGAGCAGTACTTC
CDR3aa: CASSWAPREGSYEQYF

abundance: .
d_gene: TRBD1
j_gene: TRBJ1-2
v_gene: TRBV3-1/TRBV3-2
len: 13
CDR3nt: TGTGCCAGCAACTACAGGGGGATGAATGGCTACACCTTC
CDR3aa: CASNYRGMNGYTF

abundance: few
d_gene: .
j_gene: TRBJ1-5
v_gene: TRBV6-5
len: 14
CDR3nt: TGTGCCAGCGGGTGGGACTATAGCAATCAGCCCCAGCATTTT
CDR3aa: CASGWDYSNQPQHF

abundance: .
d_gene: TRBD1
j_gene: TRBJ2-7
v_gene: TRBV18
len: 16
CDR3nt: TGTGCCAGCTCACCATTTCCGGGACAGTCCGCCTACGAGCAGTACTTC
CDR3aa: CASSPFPGQSAYEQYF

abundance: .
d_gene: .
j_gene: TRBJ2-7
v_gene: TRBV6-1
len: 14
CDR3nt: TGTGCCAGCAGTGAAACTTCGACACTCTACGAGCAGTACTTC
CDR3aa: CASSETSTLYEQYF

abundance: .
d_gene: .
j_gene: TRBJ2-1
v_gene: TRBV6-2/TRBV6-3
len: 16
CDR3nt: TGTGCCAGCAGTAAACTCGCGACTAGTGGAGCCTATGAGCAGTTCTTC
CDR3aa: CASSKLATSGAYEQFF

abundance: .
d_gene: .
j_gene: TRBJ1-1
v_gene: TRBV11-2
len: 12
CDR3nt: TGTGCCAGCAGCTTGACGCGGGTTGAAGCTTTCTTT
CDR3aa: CASSLTRVEAFF

abundance: .
d_gene: .
j_gene: TRBJ1-1
v_gene: TRBV6-5
len: 14
CDR3nt: TGTGCCAGCGAGGAAAGCATCGACGCCACTGAAGCTTTCTTT
CDR3aa: CASEESIDATEAFF

abundance: .
d_gene: TRBD2
j_gene: TRBJ2-3
v_gene: TRBV2
len: 15
CDR3nt: TGTGCCAGCAGTGAACTTGGTAGCGGGAACTCTCCGCAGTATTTT
CDR3aa: CASSELGSGNSPQYF

abundance: .
d_gene: TRBD2
j_gene: TRBJ2-7
v_gene: TRBV28
len: 19
CDR3nt: TGTGCCAGCAGTTTATCCTCTTGGACTAGCGGGAGGGCCACCTACGAGCAGTACTTC
CDR3aa: CASSLSSWTSGRATYEQYF

abundance: .
d_gene: TRBD2
j_gene: TRBJ2-1
v_gene: TRBV6-4
len: 16
CDR3nt: TGTGCCAGCAGTGAGGCCGGGACTACGATATACAATGAGCAGTTCTTC
CDR3aa: CASSEAGTTIYNEQFF

abundance: .
d_gene: TRBD2
j_gene: TRBJ2-7
v_gene: TRBV6-2/TRBV6-3
len: 17
CDR3nt: TGTGCCAGCAGTTACTCGAGCGGGACTAGCGGGAAACACGAGCAGTACTTC
CDR3aa: CASSYSSGTSGKHEQYF

abundance: .
d_gene: TRBD2
j_gene: TRBJ2-5
v_gene: TRBV7-8
len: 20
CDR3nt: TGTGCCAGCAGCTTAGAAACTTTCGCTAGCGGAGAGGACCTTCAAGAGACCCAGTACTTC
CDR3aa: CASSLETFASGEDLQETQYF

abundance: .
d_gene: TRBD2
j_gene: TRBJ2-5
v_gene: TRBV10-2
len: 14
CDR3nt: TGCGCCACTTCTAGCGGGAGATTTTTGGAGACCCAGTACTTC
CDR3aa: CATSSGRFLETQYF

abundance: .
d_gene: .
j_gene: TRBJ1-5
v_gene: TRBV29-1
len: 13
CDR3nt: TGCAGCGCACAGGAGAATAGCAATCAGCCCCAGCATTTT
CDR3aa: CSAQENSNQPQHF

abundance: .
d_gene: TRBD1
j_gene: TRBJ2-7
v_gene: TRBV19
len: 16
CDR3nt: TGTGCCAGTAGTATAGATGGGACAGGGCACCAGCTCGAGCAGTACTTC
CDR3aa: CASSIDGTGHQLEQYF

abundance: .
d_gene: TRBD2
j_gene: TRBJ2-1
v_gene: TRBV5-1
len: 17
CDR3nt: TGCGCCAGCAGCCCGGGAGGGCGGGAGCTGCGCGGCGATGAGCAGTTCTTC
CDR3aa: CASSPGGRELRGDEQFF

abundance: .
d_gene: TRBD1
j_gene: TRBJ1-1
v_gene: TRBV6-2/TRBV6-3
len: 14
CDR3nt: TGTGCCAGCAGTAGCACAGGGGTCGGCACTGAAGCTTTCTTT
CDR3aa: CASSSTGVGTEAFF

abundance: few
d_gene: TRBD2
j_gene: TRBJ2-7
v_gene: TRBV6-5
len: 15
CDR3nt: TGTGCCAGCAGACAGTCTAGCGGGCCCCAATACGAGCAGTACTTC
CDR3aa: CASRQSSGPQYEQYF

abundance: .
d_gene: .
j_gene: TRBJ2-1
v_gene: TRBV28
len: 12
CDR3nt: TGTGCCAGCAGTTCATCCCGGCAGGCCTGGTTCTTC
CDR3aa: CASSSSRQAWFF

abundance: .
d_gene: TRBD1
j_gene: TRBJ1-1
v_gene: TRBV5-4
len: 16
CDR3nt: TGTGCCAGCAGCCCACCACCGACAGGGAAACACACTGAAGCTTTCTTT
CDR3aa: CASSPPPTGKHTEAFF

abundance: once
d_gene: TRBD2
j_gene: TRBJ2-1
v_gene: TRBV24-1
len: 16
CDR3nt: TGTGCCACCAGTGATCAAACTAGCGGGAGTGTCAATGAGCAGTTCTTC
CDR3aa: CATSDQTSGSVNEQFF

abundance: .
d_gene: TRBD1
j_gene: TRBJ2-2
v_gene: TRBV9
len: 17
CDR3nt: TGTGCCAGCAGCGTAGAGGGGACAGGGCCAAACACCGGGGAGCTGTTTTTT
CDR3aa: CASSVEGTGPNTGELFF

abundance: .
d_gene: TRBD2
j_gene: TRBJ2-1
v_gene: TRBV29-1
len: 14
CDR3nt: TGCAGCGTGGATCCCGGGACTAGCAGCAATGAGCAGTTCTTC
CDR3aa: CSVDPGTSSNEQFF

abundance: .
d_gene: .
j_gene: TRBJ2-2
v_gene: TRBV2
len: 14
CDR3nt: TGTGCCAGCAGCTATAACGAGGGTACCGGGGAGCTGTTTTTT
CDR3aa: CASSYNEGTGELFF

abundance: .
d_gene: .
j_gene: TRBJ1-6
v_gene: TRBV28
len: 15
CDR3nt: TGTGCCAGCAGCCAGGGAGGGACTGGCAATTCACCCCTCCACTTT
CDR3aa: CASSQGGTGNSPLHF

abundance: few
d_gene: TRBD1
j_gene: TRBJ2-2
v_gene: TRBV5-4
len: 15
CDR3nt: TGTGCCAGCAGCCCCGGGACAGGAAACACCGGGGAGCTGTTTTTT
CDR3aa: CASSPGTGNTGELFF

abundance: .
d_gene: .
j_gene: TRBJ1-1
v_gene: TRBV6-6
len: 14
CDR3nt: TGTGCCAGCAGCCTCAGGGAGGGGAAGACTGAAGCTTTCTTT
CDR3aa: CASSLREGKTEAFF

abundance: once
d_gene: .
j_gene: TRBJ2-1
v_gene: TRBV2
len: 13
CDR3nt: TGTGCCAGCGACCTGACTAGTATCAATGAGCAGTTCTTC
CDR3aa: CASDLTSINEQFF

abundance: once
d_gene: TRBD1
j_gene: TRBJ2-4
v_gene: TRBV9
len: 16
CDR3nt: TGTGCCAGCAGCGTAGGGCACCAGGGGGCCCAAAACATTCAGTACTTC
CDR3aa: CASSVGHQGAQNIQYF

abundance: .
d_gene: TRBD1
j_gene: TRBJ1-1
v_gene: TRBV7-2
len: 18
CDR3nt: TGTGCCAGCAGCTTAGGAGGGGGCATACCCCCCTTGAACACTGAAGCTTTCTTT
CDR3aa: CASSLGGGIPPLNTEAFF

abundance: .
d_gene: .
j_gene: TRBJ1-2
v_gene: TRBV4-3
len: 14
CDR3nt: TGCGCCAGCAGCCAAGTCGCGGGGGGCTATGGCTACACCTTC
CDR3aa: CASSQVAGGYGYTF

abundance: .
d_gene: TRBD1
j_gene: TRBJ2-1
v_gene: TRBV13
len: 15
CDR3nt: TGTGCCAGCAGCTTAGAAGGGACAGGGTACAATGAGCAGTTCTTC
CDR3aa: CASSLEGTGYNEQFF

abundance: .
d_gene: .
j_gene: TRBJ1-4
v_gene: TRBV19
len: 13
CDR3nt: TGTGCCAGTAGTATAACCCAGGGTGAAAAACTGTTTTTT
CDR3aa: CASSITQGEKLFF

abundance: few
d_gene: .
j_gene: TRBJ1-6
v_gene: TRBV7-9
len: 14
CDR3nt: TGTGCCAGCAGCTTAGCGAGGTCAAATTCACCCCTCCACTTT
CDR3aa: CASSLARSNSPLHF

abundance: .
d_gene: TRBD2
j_gene: TRBJ2-1
v_gene: TRBV27
len: 16
CDR3nt: TGTGCCAGCAGTCCTCTGCAAGGACTAGCGCGAGATGAGCAGTTCTTC
CDR3aa: CASSPLQGLARDEQFF

abundance: .
d_gene: TRBD2
j_gene: TRBJ2-7
v_gene: TRBV5-4
len: 13
CDR3nt: TGTGCCAGCAGCGGACTAGCCTCCTACGAGCAGTACTTC
CDR3aa: CASSGLASYEQYF

abundance: .
d_gene: TRBD2
j_gene: TRBJ2-1
v_gene: TRBV11-3
len: 16
CDR3nt: TGTGCCAGCAGCTCGGGACTAGCGAGGGGGAGCAATGAGCAGTTCTTC
CDR3aa: CASSSGLARGSNEQFF

abundance: once
d_gene: .
j_gene: TRBJ1-5
v_gene: TRBV23-1
len: 15
CDR3nt: TGCGCCAGCAGTCAATCAGAGGGCCAGCATCGACCCCAGCATTTT
CDR3aa: CASSQSEGQHRPQHF

abundance: .
d_gene: TRBD2
j_gene: TRBJ2-1
v_gene: TRBV6-5
len: 16
CDR3nt: TGTGCCAGCAGTTACTTGCCTAGCGGAACCTACAATGAGCAGTTCTTC
CDR3aa: CASSYLPSGTYNEQFF

abundance: .
d_gene: .
j_gene: TRBJ2-7
v_gene: TRBV5-6
len: 12
CDR3nt: TGTGCCAGCAGCTTGGTACACTACGAGCAGTACTTC
CDR3aa: CASSLVHYEQYF

abundance: .
d_gene: TRBD1
j_gene: TRBJ2-3
v_gene: TRBV24-1
len: 16
CDR3nt: TGTGCCACCAGTGATAGGACAGGGAATGAGGCAGATACGCAGTATTTT
CDR3aa: CATSDRTGNEADTQYF